The following is a TCR beta chain sequence with its context. Its antigen is currently unknown. Profiled with immunoSEQ multiplex PCR; TCRdb holds only in-frame clones, not every one. In the table there are about 40,000 clones, 65% to 70% of which are singletons. The data originate from a study of cytotoxic CD8 clonotypes in ibrutinib-treated CLL. The overall study: Sample averages reached 255,043 productive templates and some 94,000 productive rearrangements. Whole-study results and caveats: Pretreatment clonality was elevated relative to age-matched healthy donors and paralleled circulating CD8+ T-cell counts. Clonality went higher at ibrutinib response and then dropped back toward baseline at progression. Public clonotypes were seen rarely and were contracted or stable on treatment.

The TCR comes from a human donor with chronic lymphocytic leukemia. This sample comprised PBMCs, obtained at disease progression, from a patient treated with ibrutinib.

The CDR3 DNA reads TGTGCCAGCAGTGTGACTAGCAGTGGGAACACCGGGGAGCTGTTTTTT. As protein: CASSVTSSGNTGELFF. This chain joins TRBV28 and TRBJ2-2, with 7 bases that match TRBD2. Trimming removed 5 bases from V and 1 base from J; junction bases left unmatched: 7. The CDR3 loop spans 16 amino acids. Germline assignment: CDR1 MDHEN and CDR2 SYDVKM. Drawing the rest from reference TRBV28 and TRBJ2-2, the complete variable domain is DVKVTQSSRYLVKRTGEKVFLECVQDMDHENMFWYRQDPGLGLRLIYFSYDVKMKEKGDIPEGYSVSREKKERFSLILESASTNQTSMYLCASSVTSSGNTGELFFGEGSRLTVL.